This T cell receptor beta chain was found in a study of CD8 T cells in Susac syndrome. Concerning this clonotype itself: Its antigen is unidentified.

Trimming at V came to 6 bases and at J to 9 bases, leaving 15 bases not matched to a gene. Germline V gives CDR1 SGHDN, CDR2 FVKESK. The CDR3 sequence is 18 residues long. Study-level findings and limits: The study admitted that it had a relatively small number of individuals in its TCR sequencing and HLA analysis.

Reverse transcription used roughly 0.45 to 1 ug RNA and random hexamers. With immunoSEQ multiplex PCR, TCR beta CDR3 was amplified across 54 Vbeta and 13 Jbeta. TCRdb ran MiXCR on the immunoSEQ multiplex PCR reads and lists one entry per CDR3 protein. Of about 400,000 distinct CDR3 sequences in the sample, around 83% were seen once. Sequenced: CD8+ T cells from PBMCs. This chain links TRBV14 with TRBJ2-1; TRBD2 agrees at 15 bases. This receptor was taken from a human donor with multiple sclerosis. CDR3 region: CASSQRLLGLAGGGEQFF. The CDR3 nucleotides are TGTGCCAGCAGTCAAAGATTGTTGGGACTAGCGGGAGGAGGTGAGCAGTTCTTC. Full variable domain (rest looked up from reference TRBV14 and TRBJ2-1): EAGVTQFPSHSVIEKGQTVTLRCDPISGHDNLYWYRRVMGKEIKFLLHFVKESKQDESGMPNNRFLAERTGGTYSTLKVQPAELEDSGVYFCASSQRLLGLAGGGEQFFGPGTRLTVL.